The clone carrying this T cell receptor (beta chain) was found once. No antigen is known for it. In germline, CDR1 is SGDLS, CDR2 YYNGEE. Germline trimming cut 3 bases from V and 7 bases from J; bases unmatched to any gene: 11. The CDR3 has 15 residues. This table comes from immunoSEQ multiplex PCR, and its TCRdb copy is limited to in-frame clones, with some not included. In the table there are just under 100,000 clones, around 94% of which are singletons. The source of the sample is a study of OX40 agonist ivuxolimab in advanced cancers. Across the study: Dose-escalation subjects each had hepatocellular carcinoma, melanoma, renal cell or head and neck cancer. The study, taken as a whole, reports: Clonal expansion was seen in CD4+ and CD8+ blood T cells by week 6 at 0.1 to 3.0 mg/kg.

Sequencing was performed on CD4+ or CD8+ T cells sorted from blood, taken in a trial of the OX40 agonist ivuxolimab. J is TRBJ2-3 and V is TRBV9, with TRBD2 matching over 7 bases. This TCR was recovered from an adult with an advanced solid tumor such as melanoma, head and neck, liver or kidney cancer. Written as DNA, the CDR3 is TGTGCCAGCAGCGGTCTAGACGTGGGGGGGAATACGCAGTATTTT. Translation: CASSGLDVGGNTQYF.